The 4 T cell receptor beta chains given below trace back to one sample, sequenced in a study of response to subunit inactivated influenza vaccine. TCRdb recomputed calls from the RT-PCR reads with MiXCR, one row per CDR3 protein. The sample carries roughly 500,000 distinct CDR3 sequences, about 15% recorded once. The sample in question was CD4+ T cells sorted from PBMCs, obtained roughly 24 months after vaccination. These TCRs come from a man aged 50 to 69 who received an inactivated influenza vaccine.

The chain's CDR3 is CASSYLGPAYEQYF. The CDR3, as DNA: TGTGCCAGCAGTTACCTGGGCCCAGCCTACGAGCAGTACTTC. The chain couples TRBV6-5 to TRBJ2-7; unclear D gene. V lost 2 bases and J 2 bases, leaving 10 bases between the germline ends. Germline CDR1 is MNHEY and CDR2 is SVGAGI. The CDR3 consists of 14 residues.

V and J are TRBV14 and TRBJ2-3; D ambiguous. The germline V gene has CDR1 SGHDN and CDR2 FVKESK. The germline V and J ends were trimmed by 1 base and 1 base, with 6 bases remaining between them. This CDR3 spans 14 amino acids. The CDR3 DNA is TGTGCCAGCAGCCAAGCTGTTGGCACAGATACGCAGTATTTT. Amino acids: CASSQAVGTDTQYF.

This clonotype was observed a single time. This chain connects TRBV20-1 to TRBJ1-6, with 9 positions matching TRBD1. The CDR3 has 17 amino acids. Germline CDR1 is DFQATT and CDR2 is SNEGSKA (reference sequence). Unmatched junction bases numbered 11, after V lost 3 bases and J lost 5 bases. The CDR3, as DNA: TGCAGTGCTAGGTCCGGGACAGGGTTTAGTAATAATTCACCCCTCCACTTT. Translation: CSARSGTGFSNNSPLHF.

This clonotype appeared many times. The chain uses TRBV15 and TRBJ1-4; D ambiguous. The ends were cut back, 4 bases at V and 10 bases at J, with 13 bases in the middle. Germline assignment: CDR1 LNHNV and CDR2 YYDKDF (reference sequence). The CDR3 length is 13 residues. CDR3 bases: TGTGCCACCAGCACCGAGGGTAGGCGAAAACTGTTTTTT. Translation: CATSTEGRRKLFF. Drawing the rest from reference TRBV15 and TRBJ1-4, the complete variable domain is DAMVIQNPRYQVTQFGKPVTLSCSQTLNHNVMYWYQQKSSQAPKLLFHYYDKDFNNEADTPDNFQSRRPNTSFCFLDIRSPGLGDTAMYLCATSTEGRRKLFFGSGTQLSVL.